The rows below give T cell receptor beta chains drawn from one sample of a study of CD8 T cells in Susac syndrome. TCRdb reprocessed the immunoSEQ multiplex PCR reads via MiXCR and lists one record per CDR3 protein. The sample lists roughly 150,000 distinct CDR3 sequences; about 90% were seen once. Sample: CD4+ T cells from PBMCs. Receptor source: a human donor in good health. Both conserved end residues are part of each CDR3. A D gene is named only where the DNA matches it firmly. Clone size is given for some rows only: seen once, a few or many times, or a class if the clone is expanded.

cdr3_aa cdr3_nt v_call d_call cdr3_length clone_size j_call
CASSYTRGDRVADGYTF TGTGCCAGCAGTTACACCCGAGGGGACAGGGTGGCGGATGGCTACACCTTC TRBV6-5 TRBD1 17 - TRBJ1-2
CAISGTQETQYF TGTGCCATCAGTGGGACCCAAGAGACCCAGTACTTC TRBV10-3 - 12 - TRBJ2-5
CSAIAGGLNNEQFF TGCAGTGCTATAGCGGGAGGTTTGAACAATGAGCAGTTCTTC TRBV20-1 TRBD2 14 - TRBJ2-1
CASSPPPTSDGTQYF TGTGCCAGCTCACCACCCCCTACTAGCGACGGGACCCAGTACTTC TRBV18 TRBD2 15 - TRBJ2-5
CASTDRIRNSPLHF TGTGCCAGCACCGACAGGATTCGTAATTCACCCCTCCACTTT TRBV6-5 - 14 few TRBJ1-6
CATSRDRGNTIYF TGTGCCACCAGCAGAGACCGTGGAAACACCATATATTTT TRBV15 - 13 - TRBJ1-3
CASRSHIGELFF TGTGCCAGCAGGTCCCATATCGGGGAGCTGTTTTTT TRBV6-5 - 12 - TRBJ2-2
CASNSLVGAGELFF TGTGCCAGTAACTCCCTGGTGGGGGCCGGGGAGCTGTTTTTT TRBV19 - 14 - TRBJ2-2
CASSSRDRKGEQYF TGTGCCAGCAGCTCCCGAGACAGGAAGGGCGAGCAGTACTTC TRBV5-5 - 14 - TRBJ2-7
CASSYAYSGANVLTF TGTGCCAGCAGTTACGCCTACTCTGGGGCCAACGTCCTGACTTTC TRBV6-5 - 15 - TRBJ2-6
CASSLMPAGRRYEQYF TGTGCCAGCAGTTTAATGCCGGCAGGGCGAAGATACGAGCAGTACTTC TRBV28 - 16 few TRBJ2-7
CAWSYTRASGSQETQYF TGTGCCTGGAGTTATACGAGGGCTAGCGGGAGCCAAGAGACCCAGTACTTC TRBV30 TRBD2 17 - TRBJ2-5
CSVDVQGGSEAFF TGCAGCGTTGATGTACAGGGTGGATCTGAAGCTTTCTTT TRBV29-1 - 13 - TRBJ1-1
CASSQDGGRQGAYEQYF TGTGCCAGCAGCCAAGATGGGGGTCGGCAGGGGGCCTACGAGCAGTACTTC TRBV3-1 TRBD1 17 - TRBJ2-7
CSAGGLAGGNFYNGFF TGCAGTGCCGGGGGACTAGCGGGGGGGAACTTCTACAATGGGTTCTTC TRBV20-1 TRBD2 16 once TRBJ2-1
CASSFVPTGASHEQYF TGTGCCAGCAGTTTTGTCCCGACAGGGGCATCGCACGAGCAGTACTTC TRBV27 TRBD1 16 - TRBJ2-7
CASRAPGQGVIEQYF TGTGCCAGCAGGGCACCCGGACAGGGCGTCATCGAGCAGTACTTC TRBV6-2/TRBV6-3 TRBD1 15 - TRBJ2-7
CASSLPTGNYGYTF TGCGCCAGCAGCTTACCGACAGGGAACTATGGCTACACCTTC TRBV5-1 TRBD1 14 once TRBJ1-2
CASSTAGKDDEQYF TGTGCCAGCAGCACGGCAGGGAAGGATGACGAGCAGTACTTC TRBV28 - 14 - TRBJ2-7
CASSLDGEQLHNQPQHF TGTGCCAGCAGCTTAGATGGGGAACAGCTGCACAATCAGCCCCAGCATTTT TRBV11-2 - 17 - TRBJ1-5
CASSSQRGEAFF TGTGCCAGCAGTTCCCAGAGGGGAGAAGCTTTCTTT TRBV12-3/TRBV12-4 - 12 - TRBJ1-1
CASSSGQGALGNQPQHF TGTGCCAGTAGTTCGGGCCAAGGGGCCCTTGGCAATCAGCCCCAGCATTTT TRBV19 - 17 - TRBJ1-5
CSARRVSGGNNEQFF TGCAGTGCAAGACGGGTGAGCGGGGGGAACAATGAGCAGTTCTTC TRBV20-1 TRBD2 15 once TRBJ2-1
CASSLNVATYEQYF TGTGCCAGCAGCCTAAACGTAGCCACCTACGAGCAGTACTTC TRBV3-1 - 14 once TRBJ2-7
CASSYGGGRATEQYF TGTGCCAGCAGTTACGGCGGCGGGAGGGCCACCGAGCAGTACTTC TRBV6-5 TRBD2 15 - TRBJ2-7
CSARRTGVNTEAFF TGCAGTGCTAGACGGACAGGGGTGAACACTGAAGCTTTCTTT TRBV20-1 TRBD1 14 - TRBJ1-1
CSARDRVRYTDTQYF TGCAGTGCTAGAGATCGAGTCAGATACACAGATACGCAGTATTTT TRBV20-1 - 15 - TRBJ2-3
CSAGRTGNTEAFF TGCAGTGCGGGAAGGACAGGGAACACTGAAGCTTTCTTT TRBV20-1 TRBD1 13 once TRBJ1-1
CASSRGTGGEAFF TGTGCCAGCAGCCGCGGGACGGGGGGTGAAGCTTTCTTT TRBV13 - 13 - TRBJ1-1
CASRVTGELFF TGTGCCAGCAGGGTCACCGGGGAGCTGTTTTTT TRBV12-3/TRBV12-4 - 11 - TRBJ2-2
CASNRTRQQGEQYF TGCGCCAGCAATCGCACAAGGCAACAGGGCGAGCAGTACTTC TRBV23-1 - 14 - TRBJ2-7
CSATLGGIGSYEQYF TGCAGTGCTACCCTGGGGGGAATCGGGTCCTACGAGCAGTACTTC TRBV20-1 - 15 - TRBJ2-7
CASSADRVGYEQYF TGTGCCAGCAGCGCCGACAGGGTCGGCTACGAGCAGTACTTC TRBV7-9 TRBD1 14 - TRBJ2-7
CASRGGTGELFF TGTGCCAGCAGGGGGGGGACCGGGGAGCTGTTTTTT TRBV13 TRBD2 12 - TRBJ2-2
CASSKTGHQPQHF TGTGCCAGTAGCAAGACAGGGCATCAGCCCCAGCATTTT TRBV19 TRBD1 13 - TRBJ1-5
CATATDSTDTQYF TGTGCCACCGCTACAGATAGCACAGATACGCAGTATTTT TRBV2 - 13 once TRBJ2-3
CATDEGVWYEQYF TGTGCCACCGATGAAGGGGTCTGGTACGAGCAGTACTTC TRBV10-3 - 13 - TRBJ2-7
CASSFSGRMGVYTF TGTGCCAGCAGTTTCTCGGGCAGGATGGGGGTTTACACCTTC TRBV28 - 14 - TRBJ1-2
CASSVRVANTGELFF TGTGCCAGCAGTGTCCGGGTCGCGAACACCGGGGAGCTGTTTTTT TRBV6-5 - 15 - TRBJ2-2